This TCR beta chain was observed in a study of CD8+ T cells in alopecia areata. There are many counts of this clone. This CDR3 is also generated by other DNA sequences in the sample. V lost 4 bases to trimming and J lost 3 bases, with 7 bases between them. The CDR3 has 13 residues. Germline V lookup: CDR1 LNHDA, CDR2 SQIVND (reference sequence). Following extraction, RNA underwent reverse transcription to cDNA, which served as the sequencing template. Measured with immunoSEQ multiplex PCR; TCRdb has only the in-frame clones, and not every one. Among 120,000 or so clones, about 50% were seen once, and the ten largest hold about 10%. Peripheral blood and lesional scalp punch biopsies came from alopecia areata patients.

Input material: NKG2D-low CD8+ T cells sorted from blood. The receptor was derived from a human donor with alopecia areata. The V call is TRBV19, the J call TRBJ2-1; D tentatively reads TRBD1 or TRBD2 (5 bases each). CDR3 nucleotide sequence: TGTGCCAGTAGTAGGGACCTCTACAATGAGCAGTTCTTC. This gives the protein CASSRDLYNEQFF.